This TCR beta chain came from a study of OX40 agonist ivuxolimab in advanced cancers. Overall study: Across the patients, intravenous ivuxolimab was delivered every 2 weeks at 0.01 to 10 mg/kg.

Study-wide results and limits: Normalized T-cell clonal expansion was also low in some nonresponders.

With autoimmune disease history or systemic immunosuppression, patients were excluded. Sequencing used immunoSEQ multiplex PCR; TCRdb keeps in-frame clones, though not all of them. The data hold fewer than 25,000 clones, with 88% observed a single time. As to this clone: Its antigen is not identified.

The V end was cut by 7 bases, the J end by 2 bases, with 15 bases between. The CDR3 totals 15 residues. The germline V gene encodes CDR1 MNHNS and CDR2 SASEGT. This TCR came from an adult with an advanced solid tumor such as melanoma, head and neck, liver or kidney cancer. The chain couples TRBV6-1 to TRBJ1-5; no reliable D call. The material sequenced was CD4+ or CD8+ T cells sorted from blood, taken in a trial of the OX40 agonist ivuxolimab. CDR3 sequence reads: CASTPADPGNQPQHF. In DNA form, the CDR3 reads TGTGCCAGCACACCCGCGGACCCAGGCAATCAGCCCCAGCATTTT.